The 16 T cell receptor beta chains below come from one sample, sequenced in a study of OX40 agonist ivuxolimab in advanced cancers. The protocol was immunoSEQ multiplex PCR, while the TCRdb copy is restricted to in-frame clones and leaves out a portion. The repertoire includes tens of thousands of clones, 80% to 90% of them detected once, and around 1% sits in the top ten. Specimen: CD4+ or CD8+ T cells sorted from blood, collected in a trial of the OX40 agonist ivuxolimab. Every receptor here comes from an adult with an advanced solid tumor such as melanoma, head and neck, liver or kidney cancer.

J is TRBJ1-5 and V is TRBV10-3, with D unresolved. Germline V CDR1 and CDR2: ENHRY, SYGVKD. Trimming removed 0 bases from V and 2 bases from J, with 5 bases in between. The CDR3 runs to 14 residues. This chain's CDR3 is CAISESSGNQPQHF. For the CDR3, the DNA is TGTGCCATCAGTGAGTCCAGTGGCAATCAGCCCCAGCATTTT.

The chain employs TRBV9 and TRBJ2-1; 8 bases fit TRBD1. The germline gives CDR1 SGDLS, CDR2 YYNGEE. CDR3 length: 14 amino acids. Trimming at V came to 4 bases and at J to 6 bases, leaving 6 bases not matched to a gene. In DNA form, the CDR3 reads TGTGCCAGCAGCTCCCGACAGGGGAGCAATGAGCAGTTCTTC. This sequence encodes CASSSRQGSNEQFF.

This rearrangement joins TRBV15 to TRBJ2-1, with 11 bases lining up with TRBD2. Germline V lookup: CDR1 LNHNV, CDR2 YYDKDF (reference sequence). This CDR3 region has 16 residues. V shed 0 bases, J shed 4 bases, and the junction held 2 bases outside the gene matches. In DNA, the CDR3 is TGTGCCACCAGCAGAGAAATAGCGGGAGGGTACAATGAGCAGTTCTTC. Translated: CATSREIAGGYNEQFF.

V usage is TRBV30 and J usage is TRBJ1-5, with TRBD1 identical over 8 bases. The V and J ends lost 1 base and 4 bases, in that order; junction bases with no gene match: 3. Germline loops: CDR1 GTSNPN, CDR2 SVGIG (reference sequence). The CDR3 contains 14 residues. CDR3 DNA: TGTGCCTGGAGTGCTGGGACAGGAAATCAGCCCCAGCATTTT. Residues: CAWSAGTGNQPQHF.

The chain recombines TRBV2 with TRBJ1-3; D is possibly TRBD1 (5 bases). The CDR3 contains 15 residues. Per the germline V gene, CDR1 is SNHLY and CDR2 is FYNNEI. V gave up 0 bases and J gave up 2 bases, with 8 bases separating them. CDR3 DNA: TGTGCCAGCAGTGAAGCGGGGGGACCTGGAAACACCATATATTTT. Translated: CASSEAGGPGNTIYF. Combining the CDR3 with reference TRBV2 and TRBJ1-3 gives the whole variable domain EPEVTQTPSHQVTQMGQEVILRCVPISNHLYFYWYRQILGQKVEFLVSFYNNEISEKSEIFDDQFSVERPDGSNFTLKIRSTKLEDSAMYFCASSEAGGPGNTIYFGEGSWLTVV.

The chain carries TRBV7-9 and TRBJ2-1; 10 positions match TRBD2. CDR1 is SEHNR, CDR2 FQNEAQ, per germline (reference sequence). The CDR3 runs 16 residues. Losses at the gene ends were 2 bases for V and 2 bases for J; bases not matched to a gene: 3. CDR3 loop: CASSLNLAGAYNEQFF. The CDR3 DNA is TGTGCCAGCAGCTTAAACCTAGCGGGGGCCTACAATGAGCAGTTCTTC.

J is TRBJ2-1 and V is TRBV18; 13 bases match TRBD2. The CDR3 runs 16 residues. The germline CDR1 and CDR2 sequences are KGHSH and LQKENI. V dropped 3 bases and J dropped 7; count of bases not matched to a gene: 6. The CDR3 region is CASSPGLAGNMNEQFF. In nucleotides, the CDR3 is TGTGCCAGCTCACCGGGACTAGCGGGGAACATGAATGAGCAGTTCTTC.

The chain employs TRBV10-3 and TRBJ2-1; 10 bases agree with TRBD1. With 7 bases clipped from V and 10 bases from J, the junction kept 10 bases outside the gene matches. Germline CDR1 is ENHRY and CDR2 is SYGVKD. This CDR3 is built from 14 residues. CDR3 DNA sequence: TGTGCCATCACCCCGACAGGGGGCGTGGGAGAGCAGTTCTTC. It encodes CAITPTGGVGEQFF.

The J gene is TRBJ2-3, the V gene TRBV5-1; D not resolved. This CDR3 contains 14 residues. Looked up from germline, CDR1 is SGHRS and CDR2 is YFSETQ. V shed 0 bases and J shed 4 bases, with 9 bases lying between them. In DNA form, the CDR3 reads TGCGCCAGCAGCTTGGCAGCCGAGGCAGATACGCAGTATTTT. It encodes CASSLAAEADTQYF.

In its sample, this clone was seen once. This rearrangement joins TRBV2 to TRBJ1-1; D unresolved. Trimming cost V 6 bases and J 5 bases, with 16 bases left between them. Germline-derived CDR1 and CDR2 are SNHLY and FYNNEI. This CDR3 is 14 amino acids long. The CDR3 region is CASRTDGGRTEAFF. The DNA of the CDR3 is TGTGCCAGCAGGACGGACGGAGGTCGGACTGAAGCTTTCTTT.

This clone is deemed medium-sized (0.01 to 0.1%). The chain couples TRBV7-6 to TRBJ2-7; 10 bases map to TRBD2. This CDR3 spans 15 amino acids. J gave up 0 bases and V 5 bases, and 4 bases lay outside the gene matches. CDR1 and CDR2 (germline): SGHVS, FNYEAQ. The CDR3 DNA reads as TGTGCCAGCAGCCGGCTAGCGGGGGACTCCTACGAGCAGTACTTC. It codes for CASSRLAGDSYEQYF.

The CDR3: CASTPGQGRRETQYF. DNA of the CDR3: TGTGCCAGCACTCCGGGACAGGGAAGGCGAGAGACCCAGTACTTC. The V call is TRBV6-5, the J call TRBJ2-5; TRBD1 matches 9 bases. Trimming at V came to 7 bases and at J to 4 bases, leaving 10 bases not matched to a gene. CDR1 is MNHEY and CDR2 is SVGAGI in the germline V gene. The CDR3 loop spans 15 amino acids.

As DNA, the CDR3 is TGTGCCAGCATCGAGAGAGGAACCACTAATGAAAAACTGTTTTTT. Residues: CASIERGTTNEKLFF. This chain uses TRBV28 with TRBJ1-4, with D unresolved. V lost 7 bases, J lost 2 bases, and 14 bases lay in between. This CDR3 spans 15 amino acids. CDR1 and CDR2 from the germline V gene are MDHEN and SYDVKM.

Only one count was recorded for this clone. The CDR3 DNA follows: TGTGCCAGCAAGCTGACCTTACTCAATGAGCAGTTCTTC. It is translated as CASKLTLLNEQFF. This chain connects TRBV2 to TRBJ2-1; D call uncertain. Germline V gene sequence: CDR1 SNHLY, CDR2 FYNNEI. V shed 7 bases and J shed 6 bases, with 13 bases lying between them. CDR3 length: 13 residues.

The CDR3 coding sequence is TGCGCCAGCAGCCCGGGGGGGCGCGCGGACACCATATATTTT. Translation: CASSPGGRADTIYF. The chain links TRBV5-1 to TRBJ1-3, with a tentative D call TRBD1 (6 bases). CDR3 length: 14 amino acids. V was trimmed by 4 bases and J by 8 bases, leaving 16 bases between them. Germline V gene data show CDR1 as SGHRS and CDR2 as YFSETQ.

This CDR3 reads CASSSNLLETQYF. CDR3 coding DNA: TGTGCCAGCAGCTCAAACCTTCTGGAGACCCAGTACTTC. The rearrangement uses TRBV7-6 and TRBJ2-5; D remains unclear. Trimming pared 4 bases from V and 5 bases from J, leaving 11 bases between. The CDR3 sequence is 13 residues long. From germline, CDR1 is SGHVS and CDR2 FNYEAQ. Using reference TRBV7-6 and TRBJ2-5 for the parts outside the CDR3, the full variable domain is GAGVSQSPRYKVTKRGQDVALRCDPISGHVSLYWYRQALGQGPEFLTYFNYEAQQDKSGLPNDRFSAERPEGSISTLTIQRTEQRDSAMYRCASSSNLLETQYFGPGTRLLVL.